Shown below are 5 T cell receptor beta chains from a single sample sequenced in a study of blood T cell repertoires in COVID-19. Profiling relied on immunoSEQ multiplex PCR, and the TCRdb table lists in-frame clones only, not all of them. The sample has around 13,000 clones; around nine tenths are singletons. Sequenced: peripheral blood. Receptor source: a woman in her 70s with active COVID-19.

V usage is TRBV29-1 and J usage is TRBJ2-1; 14 bases fit TRBD2. This CDR3 spans 16 amino acids. V trimming: 6 bases; J trimming: 0 bases; junction bases outside the gene matches: 4. Germline V CDR1 and CDR2: SQVTM, ANQGSEA. This CDR3 is CSVGTSGSNSYNEQFF. The CDR3 DNA sequence: TGCAGCGTCGGGACTAGCGGGAGTAACTCCTACAATGAGCAGTTCTTC.

Here the CDR3 DNA reads TGTGCCAGCAACTCGGGGGGAACTCAAGAGACCCAGTACTTC. Translation gives CASNSGGTQETQYF. The chain couples TRBV5-4 to TRBJ2-5; 7 bases agree with TRBD2. V shed 6 bases and J 2 bases; nucleotides not matched to a gene: 7. This CDR3 contains 14 residues. Germline loops: CDR1 SGHNT, CDR2 YYREEE (reference sequence).

The chain employs TRBV3-1 (or the pseudogene TRBV3-2) and TRBJ2-3, with D tentatively TRBD2 (6 bases). V gave up 2 bases and J gave up 4 bases, with 13 bases separating them. Germline CDR1 is LGHDT and CDR2 is YNNKEL (reference sequence). CDR3 size: 15 residues. CDR3 protein: CASSQPGVLADTQYF. The DNA of the CDR3 is TGTGCCAGCAGCCAACCGGGAGTGCTCGCAGATACGCAGTATTTT.

The J gene is TRBJ1-4, the V gene TRBV6-1; 9 bases agree with TRBD1. From germline, CDR1 is MNHNS and CDR2 SASEGT. V gave up 0 bases and J gave up 8 bases; unmatched junction bases: 4. CDR3 length equals 15 residues. The CDR3 DNA follows: TGTGCCAGCAGTGAAGCTACAGGGGGCAGGGAAAAACTGTTTTTT. This sequence encodes CASSEATGGREKLFF.

The chain has TRBV20-1 and TRBJ2-7, with D unclear. V lost 3 bases and J 0 bases, leaving 12 bases between the germline ends. This CDR3 contains 14 residues. The V gene's germline CDR1 is DFQATT and CDR2 SNEGSKA (reference sequence). CDR3 DNA sequence: TGCAGTGCTAGTATTTCATCGAGCTCCTACGAGCAGTACTTC. It translates to CSASISSSSYEQYF.